The 22 T cell receptor beta chains presented below share a single source sample, sequenced in a study of T cell responses to AZD1222 COVID-19 vaccine. Produced via immunoSEQ multiplex PCR; TCRdb's table is partial and in-frame only. The data hold 150,000 to 200,000 clones, with approximately 93% observed a single time. This material consisted of peripheral blood, taken on day 0 of AZD1222 vaccination. The receptors derive from an adult in good health.

The genes are TRBV18 and TRBJ2-2; TRBD1 aligns across 12 bases. Germline CDR1 and CDR2: KGHSH and LQKENI. The CDR3 sequence is 16 residues long. V dropped 3 bases and J dropped 3; count of bases not matched to a gene: 2. This CDR3 reads CASSPGTGGDTGELFF. The CDR3 bases are TGTGCCAGCTCACCCGGGACAGGGGGCGACACCGGGGAGCTGTTTTTT.

This clone is a singleton in its sample. The rearrangement links TRBV19 to TRBJ1-1, with D perhaps TRBD1 (5 bases). This CDR3 contains 16 residues. Trimming pared 0 bases from V and 0 bases from J, leaving 11 bases between. The germline gives CDR1 LNHDA, CDR2 SQIVND (reference sequence). This CDR3 is CASSIERTRMNTEAFF. In DNA, the CDR3 is TGTGCCAGTAGTATAGAGAGGACACGGATGAACACTGAAGCTTTCTTT.

This chain joins TRBV5-1 and TRBJ1-1; TRBD1 might be the D (5 bases). Germline V gene data show CDR1 as SGHRS and CDR2 as YFSETQ. Trimming left V 7 bases short and J 7 bases short, with 17 bases between. The CDR3 extends over 13 amino acids. CDR3 region: CASCSGTTLEAFF. The DNA for the CDR3 is TGCGCCAGCTGCTCCGGGACTACCCTTGAAGCTTTCTTT.

V usage is TRBV27 and J usage is TRBJ2-7, with a weak D call TRBD2 (5 bases). The CDR3 is made up of 15 amino acids. The germline CDR1 and CDR2 sequences are MNHEY and SMNVEV (reference sequence). V lost 5 bases, J lost 1 base, and 15 bases lay in between. The CDR3 nucleotides are TGTGCCAGCAGTCCGAAACGGGGTACGTCCTACGAGCAGTACTTC. Encoded protein: CASSPKRGTSYEQYF.

This chain uses TRBV11-1 with TRBJ1-2; D uncertain. The CDR3 is made up of 12 amino acids. The V end was cut by 5 bases, the J end by 8 bases, with 12 bases between. Germline V gene data show CDR1 as SGHAT and CDR2 as FQDESV (reference sequence). CDR3 nucleotides: TGTGCCAGCAGCAGCGACAAGTCGGGCTACACCTTC. Protein sequence: CASSSDKSGYTF.

This chain uses TRBV28 with TRBJ1-2, with D possibly matching TRBD1 (6 bases). Germline V gene lookup returns CDR1 MDHEN and CDR2 SYDVKM. The CDR3 extends over 16 amino acids. V was pared by 7 bases and J by 5 bases, with 23 bases between. In DNA form, the CDR3 reads TGTGCCAGCACCACCCGGCGAGCACAGGGACGGTATGGCTACACCTTC. This codes for CASTTRRAQGRYGYTF.

The J gene is TRBJ2-7, the V gene TRBV11-2; D uncertain. The V gene lost 0 bases and the J gene lost 3 bases, with 6 bases spanning the gap. Germline values: CDR1 SGHAT, CDR2 FQNNGV. The CDR3 spans 13 residues. CDR3 protein: CASSLDIDYEQYF. Here the CDR3 DNA reads TGTGCCAGCAGCTTAGACATTGACTACGAGCAGTACTTC.

The gene calls are TRBV6-1 and TRBJ2-1; perhaps TRBD1 as D (5 bases). The CDR3 consists of 15 residues. The V end lost 1 base, the J end lost 2 bases, and 9 bases lay between the germline ends. The V gene's germline CDR1 is MNHNS and CDR2 SASEGT. DNA of the CDR3: TGTGCCAGCAGTGAAGGCCCAGGGACCTACAATGAGCAGTTCTTC. It yields the protein CASSEGPGTYNEQFF.

This rearrangement joins TRBV19 to TRBJ2-1, with TRBD1 identical over 11 bases. The germline V gene encodes CDR1 LNHDA and CDR2 SQIVND (reference sequence). V was clipped by 5 bases and J by 3 bases; unmatched bases: 3. The CDR3 consists of 15 residues. The CDR3 bases are TGTGCCAGTAGTCTGGGACAGGGGGTCTACAATGAGCAGTTCTTC. It codes for CASSLGQGVYNEQFF. The whole variable domain, filled in from reference TRBV19 and TRBJ2-1, reads DGGITQSPKYLFRKEGQNVTLSCEQNLNHDAMYWYRQDPGQGLRLIYYSQIVNDFQKGDIAEGYSVSREKKESFPLTVTSAQKNPTAFYLCASSLGQGVYNEQFFGPGTRLTVL.

The chain carries TRBV5-1 and TRBJ2-5; possible D gene TRBD2, 6 bases. Germline values: CDR1 SGHRS, CDR2 YFSETQ. The V gene lost 0 bases and the J gene lost 5 bases, with 11 bases spanning the gap. CDR3 length: 14 residues. For the CDR3, the DNA is TGCGCCAGCAGCTTGGCTGTCGGGGGTGAGACCCAGTACTTC. Its translation: CASSLAVGGETQYF.

With respect to this clone: The same CDR3 can be traced to other DNA sequences in this sample. This chain connects TRBV13 to TRBJ1-1; D might be TRBD1 (6 bases). The CDR3 runs to 14 residues. Trimming took off 3 bases at V and 1 base at J, with 9 bases between the two ends. Germline CDR1 PRHDT, CDR2 FYEKMQ (reference sequence). CDR3 DNA sequence: TGTGCCAGCAGCTTCCGGACAGAGAACACTGAAGCTTTCTTT. This translates into CASSFRTENTEAFF. The full variable domain, completed using reference TRBV13 and TRBJ1-1, is AAGVIQSPRHLIKEKRETATLKCYPIPRHDTVYWYQQGPGQDPQFLISFYEKMQSDKGSIPDRFSAQQFSDYHSELNMSSLELGDSALYFCASSFRTENTEAFFGQGTRLTVV.

The CDR3 nucleotides are TGTGCCAGCAGCCTCAATGGGTACGGCTACACCTTC. As protein: CASSLNGYGYTF. The V gene is TRBV28, the J gene TRBJ1-2; no clear D. This CDR3 has 12 amino acids. V lost 6 bases and J 8 bases, leaving 13 bases between the germline ends. The germline CDR1 and CDR2 sequences are MDHEN and SYDVKM.

The chain employs TRBV5-1 and TRBJ1-3; D not resolved. This CDR3 is built from 12 residues. Germline V lookup: CDR1 SGHRS, CDR2 YFSETQ. Trimming took 4 bases from V and 8 from J, leaving 10 bases between them. The CDR3 nucleotides read TGCGCCAGCAGCAAGGAGCGAGACACCATATATTTT. Protein product: CASSKERDTIYF. Filled out from reference TRBV5-1 and TRBJ1-3, the complete variable domain reads KAGVTQTPRYLIKTRGQQVTLSCSPISGHRSVSWYQQTPGQGLQFLFEYFSETQRNKGNFPGRFSGRQFSNSRSEMNVSTLELGDSALYLCASSKERDTIYFGEGSWLTVV.

In this sample, this clone turned up once. The chain recombines TRBV12-3 or TRBV12-4 with TRBJ2-7; D remains unclear. The CDR3 extends over 11 amino acids. Trimming removed 4 bases at V and 3 bases at J, with 4 bases between. Here the CDR3 DNA reads TGTGCCAGCAGTTCCAACTACGAGCAGTACTTC. Its protein is CASSSNYEQYF.

The DNA for the CDR3 is TGTGCCAGCAGTCTGAGTGGGGGACTAGCGGGAGTCGAGCAGTACTTC. Translation: CASSLSGGLAGVEQYF. V usage is TRBV2 and J usage is TRBJ2-7, with 14 positions matching TRBD2. Germline loops: CDR1 SNHLY, CDR2 FYNNEI. The CDR3 has 16 residues. V shed 5 bases, J shed 6 bases, and the junction held 9 bases outside the gene matches.

The V and J genes are TRBV10-3 and TRBJ1-2; D is undetermined. Trimming took off 10 bases at V and 6 bases at J, with 21 bases between the two ends. Germline lookup yields CDR1 ENHRY and CDR2 SYGVKD. This CDR3 contains 14 residues. The CDR3 DNA reads as TGTGCCACCCGACAAGTGGGAGGAATAAATGGCTACACCTTC. It translates to CATRQVGGINGYTF.

The chain joins TRBV5-4 to TRBJ2-7; D possibly uses TRBD1 or TRBD2 (6 bases each). V was pared by 4 bases and J by 1 base, with 18 bases between. Germline assignment: CDR1 SGHNT and CDR2 YYREEE (reference sequence). This CDR3 comprises 16 residues. CDR3 in DNA: TGTGCCAGCAGCCCTCGTGGGGGGCCTCTTTCCTACGAGCAGTACTTC. Amino acid sequence: CASSPRGGPLSYEQYF.

The chain links TRBV6-5 to TRBJ1-2; D might be TRBD1 (6 bases). Trimming took off 2 bases at V and 4 bases at J, with 17 bases between the two ends. The CDR3 sequence is 16 residues long. Germline CDR1 MNHEY, CDR2 SVGAGI. The chain's CDR3 is CASSYTRGAEAYGYTF. CDR3 DNA sequence: TGTGCCAGCAGTTACACCCGGGGGGCTGAGGCCTATGGCTACACCTTC.

This clone was counted a single time. Other DNA sequences in this specimen translate into the identical CDR3. The chain is built from TRBV3-1 (or the pseudogene TRBV3-2) and TRBJ2-2; D call uncertain. Germline CDR1 and CDR2: LGHDT and YNNKEL (reference sequence). Between the trimmed V and J ends, which lost 2 bases and 5 bases, there was a span of 0 bases. This CDR3 is 11 amino acids long. The CDR3 nucleotides are TGTGCCAGCAGCCAAACCGGGGAGCTGTTTTTT. Its translation is CASSQTGELFF.

The V call is TRBV7-8, the J call TRBJ1-1; D possibly corresponds to TRBD1 (5 bases). Between the trimmed V and J ends, which lost 5 bases and 10 bases, there was a span of 20 bases. Per germline, CDR1 SGHVS and CDR2 FQNEAQ. The CDR3 has 14 amino acids. The DNA for the CDR3 is TGTGCCAGCAGCATCCCCGGGACCCCAACGGGAGCTTTCTTT. Residues: CASSIPGTPTGAFF.

The V call is TRBV12-3 or TRBV12-4, the J call TRBJ1-1, with D possibly being TRBD1 (5 bases). The CDR3 runs to 11 residues. Trimming cost V 6 bases and J 4 bases, with 6 bases left between them. The CDR3 spells CASSGGTEAFF. The DNA for the CDR3 is TGTGCCAGCAGCGGGGGCACTGAAGCTTTCTTT.

DNA for the CDR3: TGCGCCAGCAGCCAAGGGACAGGGAAGACCTACGAGCAGTACTTC. Protein product: CASSQGTGKTYEQYF. This chain links TRBV4-1 with TRBJ2-7; 8 positions agree with TRBD1. V gave up 1 base and J gave up 2 bases; unmatched junction bases: 4. Per germline, CDR1 MGHRA and CDR2 YSYEKL. CDR3 length: 15 amino acids.